The sequence of this T cell receptor beta chain was determined in a study of blood T cell repertoires in COVID-19. Study summary: Acute and convalescent COVID-19 specimens originated in the United States, Italy and Spain.

There are 14 residues in the CDR3. Germline lookup yields CDR1 SNHLY and CDR2 FYNNEI. V shed 5 bases and J shed 5 bases, with 16 bases lying between them. Original analysis: Estimates of nucleated cell counts were drawn from the amplification of reference gene primers. The method was immunoSEQ multiplex PCR; TCRdb's version includes in-frame clones alone and lacks a portion of them. The V and J calls and the clone size are those of that table, but D and trimming were determined from the DNA. This table holds hundreds of thousands of clones, 80% to 90% found once. The chain carries TRBV2 and TRBJ2-7; D gene ambiguous. The sequence was collected from a woman aged 25 to 45 with active or convalescent COVID-19. Sequencing used peripheral blood. The CDR3 spells CASSPSPESHEQYF. The DNA for the CDR3 is TGTGCCAGCAGTCCCAGTCCGGAGAGCCACGAGCAGTACTTC.